This T cell receptor (beta chain) was obtained from a study of cytomegalovirus exposure and HLA in healthy donors. Overall study context: An earlier analysis identified approximately 120 million unique TCR beta sequences in some 180 million T cells.

Trimming cost V 3 bases and J 0 bases, with 15 bases left between them. Germline lookup yields CDR1 SGHVS and CDR2 FQNEAQ. CDR3 length equals 17 residues. As concerns this clone: The antigen remains unidentified.

General study findings and limits: Trimming of TCR beta V- and J-genes showed a link, identified in a later analysis, to a missense DCLRE1C variant. The investigators catalogued 150 to 200 TCR beta chains as cytomegalovirus-associated. What was likely a sequencing artifact was a cluster of highly shared sequence variants.

With 60 Vbeta and 13 Jbeta primers, the PCR was carried out. The table came from immunoSEQ multiplex PCR; TCRdb's copy has only in-frame clones and leaves some out. The sample comprises some 63,000 clones, about four fifths of which are singletons, and nearly 4% rests with the top ten. This clonotype originated in a woman aged 40 to 50 in good health and CMV-seronegative. Source material: PBMCs. The chain has TRBV7-8 and TRBJ1-5; D is ambiguous. CDR3 nucleotide sequence: TGTGCCAGCAGCTTGGGCCCAGCGGCGTATAGCAATCAGCCCCAGCATTTT. This sequence encodes CASSLGPAAYSNQPQHF.